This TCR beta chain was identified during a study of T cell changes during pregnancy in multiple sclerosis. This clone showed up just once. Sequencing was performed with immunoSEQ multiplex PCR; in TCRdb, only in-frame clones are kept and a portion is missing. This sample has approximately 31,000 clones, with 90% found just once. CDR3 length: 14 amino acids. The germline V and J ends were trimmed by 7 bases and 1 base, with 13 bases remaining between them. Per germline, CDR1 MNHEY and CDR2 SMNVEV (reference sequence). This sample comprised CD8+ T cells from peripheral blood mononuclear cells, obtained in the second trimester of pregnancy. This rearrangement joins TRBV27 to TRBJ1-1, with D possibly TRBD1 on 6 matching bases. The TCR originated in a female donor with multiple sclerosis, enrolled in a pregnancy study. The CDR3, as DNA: TGTGCCAGCAAACCATTGACAGGGAACACTGAAGCTTTCTTT. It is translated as CASKPLTGNTEAFF.